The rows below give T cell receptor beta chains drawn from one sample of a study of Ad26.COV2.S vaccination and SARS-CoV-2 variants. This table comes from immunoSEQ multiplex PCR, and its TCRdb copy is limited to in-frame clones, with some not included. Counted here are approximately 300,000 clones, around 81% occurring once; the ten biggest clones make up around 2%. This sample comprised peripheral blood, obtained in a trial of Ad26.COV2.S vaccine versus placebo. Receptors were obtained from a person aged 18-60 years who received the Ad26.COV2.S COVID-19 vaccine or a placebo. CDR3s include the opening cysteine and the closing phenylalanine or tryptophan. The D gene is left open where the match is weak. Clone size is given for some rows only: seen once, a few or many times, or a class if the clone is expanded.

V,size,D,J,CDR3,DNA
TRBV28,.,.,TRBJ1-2,CASRRLQGPYGYTF,TGTGCCAGCAGACGCCTCCAGGGACCCTATGGCTACACCTTC
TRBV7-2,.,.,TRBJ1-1,CASSLDRAGENTEAFF,TGTGCCAGCAGCTTGGACCGGGCAGGCGAGAACACTGAAGCTTTCTTT
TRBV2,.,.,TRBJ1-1,CASSGGWQGRTEAFF,TGTGCCAGCAGTGGTGGATGGCAGGGGCGGACTGAAGCTTTCTTT
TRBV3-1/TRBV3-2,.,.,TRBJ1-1,CASSHLDGSEAFF,TGTGCCAGCAGCCACCTAGACGGGAGTGAAGCTTTCTTT
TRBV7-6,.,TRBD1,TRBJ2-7,CASSKRGQNHYEQYF,TGTGCCAGCAGCAAGAGGGGACAGAACCACTACGAGCAGTACTTC
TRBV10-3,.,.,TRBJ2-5,CAISRTADGSETQYF,TGTGCCATCAGCAGGACAGCCGATGGCTCAGAGACCCAGTACTTC
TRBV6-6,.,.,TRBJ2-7,CASSYVGSSQYEQYF,TGTGCCAGCAGTTATGTAGGGTCATCCCAATATGAGCAGTACTTC
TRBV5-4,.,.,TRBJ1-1,CASSWGSGDTEAFF,TGTGCCAGCAGCTGGGGGTCGGGAGACACTGAAGCTTTCTTT
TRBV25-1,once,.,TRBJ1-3,CASRPDGDSGNTIYF,TGTGCCAGCAGACCGGACGGAGACTCTGGAAACACCATATATTTT
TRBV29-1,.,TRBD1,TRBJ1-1,CSTHRGLLGKDTEAFF,TGCAGCACCCACAGGGGGCTTCTTGGTAAGGACACTGAAGCTTTCTTT
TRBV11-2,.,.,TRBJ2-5,CASSLVLETQYF,TGTGCCAGCAGCTTAGTTCTGGAGACCCAGTACTTC
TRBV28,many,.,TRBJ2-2,CASSIDTGELFF,TGTGCCAGCAGTATTGATACCGGGGAGCTGTTTTTT
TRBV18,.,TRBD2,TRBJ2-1,CASSPVRLSGAYNEQFF,TGTGCCAGCTCACCAGTCCGACTAAGCGGGGCTTACAATGAGCAGTTCTTC
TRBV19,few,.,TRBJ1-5,CASSDALQRQPQHF,TGTGCCAGTAGTGATGCTCTGCAGCGCCAGCCCCAGCATTTT
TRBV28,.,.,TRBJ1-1,CASRGWNTEAFF,TGTGCCAGCAGGGGTTGGAACACTGAAGCTTTCTTT
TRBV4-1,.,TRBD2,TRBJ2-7,CASSHQRGYNEQYF,TGCGCCAGCAGCCATCAGCGGGGGTACAACGAGCAGTACTTC
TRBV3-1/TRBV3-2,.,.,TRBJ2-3,CASSQESPHHTDTQYF,TGTGCCAGCAGCCAAGAATCGCCTCACCACACAGATACGCAGTATTTT
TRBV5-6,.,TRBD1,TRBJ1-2,CASSLWDRGVYGYTF,TGTGCCAGCAGCTTGTGGGACAGGGGTGTGTATGGCTACACCTTC
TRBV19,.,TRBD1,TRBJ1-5,CASTGDRASNQPQHF,TGTGCCAGTACCGGGGACAGGGCTTCAAATCAGCCCCAGCATTTT
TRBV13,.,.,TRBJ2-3,CASSLRPGISTDTQYF,TGTGCCAGCAGCTTACGGCCAGGAATCTCCACAGATACGCAGTATTTT
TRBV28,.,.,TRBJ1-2,CASSLRPDANYGYTF,TGTGCCAGCAGTCTACGTCCAGACGCTAACTATGGCTACACCTTC
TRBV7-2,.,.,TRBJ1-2,CASSQRSQGLGYTF,TGTGCCAGCAGCCAGAGGTCACAGGGACTTGGCTACACCTTC
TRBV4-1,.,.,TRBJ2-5,CASSQGGTGQETQYF,TGCGCCAGCAGCCAAGGGGGTACAGGACAAGAGACCCAGTACTTC
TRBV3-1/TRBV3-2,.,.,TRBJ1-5,CASSQAQGNQPQHF,TGTGCCAGCAGCCAAGCTCAGGGGAATCAGCCCCAGCATTTT
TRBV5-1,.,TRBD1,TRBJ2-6,CASSPGQGYSGANVLTF,TGCGCCAGCAGCCCGGGACAGGGATATTCCGGGGCCAACGTCCTGACTTTC
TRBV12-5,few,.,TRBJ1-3,CASNMYSSISSGNTIYF,TGTGCTAGTAACATGTACAGTAGTATTTCTTCTGGAAACACCATATATTTT
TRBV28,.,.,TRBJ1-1,CATLDSFTEAFF,TGTGCGACCCTGGACAGTTTTACTGAAGCTTTCTTT
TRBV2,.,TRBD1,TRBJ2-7,CASRGQVWEQYF,TGTGCCAGCAGGGGACAGGTCTGGGAGCAGTACTTC